A selection of T cell receptor beta chains follows, all from one sample in a study of T cells in localized non-small cell lung cancer. The repertoire was sequenced with immunoSEQ multiplex PCR; TCRdb's copy has only in-frame clones and lacks some. The sample yields around 2,000 clones, about 25% seen once. The sample in question was normal lung tissue next to the tumor, obtained before any cancer treatment. All receptors come from a man aged 40-75 years with stage III lung adenocarcinoma. The CDR3 runs from the conserved cysteine through the conserved F or W. Fields, in order: D gene, J gene, CDR3 length, V gene, clone size, CDR3 DNA, CDR3 protein. The D gene is left open where the match is weak. Only some rows state a clone size, as once, few, many or a class for expanded clones.

- | TRBJ1-3 | 15 | TRBV11-3 | many | TGTGCCAGCAGCTCGGAGGGACCCTCTGGAAACACCATATATTTT | CASSSEGPSGNTIYF
- | TRBJ2-7 | 14 | TRBV9 | medium-sized | TGTGCCAGCAGCCCATCCCAGGAGGGCCGGGAGCAGTACTTC | CASSPSQEGREQYF
- | TRBJ2-2 | 16 | TRBV11-3 | few | TGTGCCAGCAGCCTGGCCGGGACACTGAACACCGGGGAGCTGTTTTTT | CASSLAGTLNTGELFF
TRBD1 | TRBJ2-5 | 13 | TRBV4-1 | few | TGCGCCAGCAGCCCTGACAGGGGACAGACCCAGTACTTC | CASSPDRGQTQYF
- | TRBJ1-3 | 15 | TRBV6-8 | large | TGTGCCAGCAGTTACTCGTCAGGGAGGAGAAACACCATATATTTT | CASSYSSGRRNTIYF
- | TRBJ1-1 | 14 | TRBV11-3 | many | TGTGCCAGCAGCTTACTCCGGGGAGGCACTGAAGCTTTCTTT | CASSLLRGGTEAFF
- | TRBJ2-7 | 16 | TRBV11-3 | medium-sized | TGTGCCAGCAGCATAAATGGACTTCCGAGCTCCTACGAGCAGTACTTC | CASSINGLPSSYEQYF
- | TRBJ2-1 | 12 | TRBV6-8 | few | TGTGCCAGCAGTTTCACGACAAATGAGCAGTTCTTC | CASSFTTNEQFF
- | TRBJ1-4 | 14 | TRBV25-1 | - | TGTGCCAGCAGTGAATATCGCAGTAATGAAAAACTGTTTTTT | CASSEYRSNEKLFF
TRBD1 | TRBJ2-7 | 14 | TRBV19 | - | TGTGCCAGTAGTATAGGGACAGGGGTTTACGAGCAGTACTTC | CASSIGTGVYEQYF
TRBD2 | TRBJ2-7 | 15 | TRBV18 | - | TGTGCCAGCTCACCAGACCGGGACTACACCTACGAGCAGTACTTC | CASSPDRDYTYEQYF
- | TRBJ2-7 | 15 | TRBV6-8 | medium-sized | TGTGCCAGCAGAGGCGGACACCATTTTACCTACGAGCAGTACTTC | CASRGGHHFTYEQYF
- | TRBJ1-2 | 15 | TRBV4-1 | - | TGCGCCAGCAGCCAAAAATACCTGGGGCCGCACGGCTACACCTTC | CASSQKYLGPHGYTF
- | TRBJ2-1 | 16 | TRBV11-3 | few | TGTGCCAGCAGCCACATTAATCAGGGAGGATTCAATGAGCAGTTCTTC | CASSHINQGGFNEQFF
- | TRBJ1-2 | 12 | TRBV29-1 | - | TGCAGCGCAGGGACAACCGGTAACGGCTACACCTTC | CSAGTTGNGYTF
- | TRBJ2-3 | 16 | TRBV19 | - | TGTGCCAGTAGTAACTCTCGAACTTCTAGCACAGATACGCAGTATTTT | CASSNSRTSSTDTQYF